The entry below gives a single T cell receptor (beta chain) sequence along with its context. Its target is unknown. The time point here: blood from clinic visit 5 months post-surgery; TSC patient then seizure free. The CDR3 covers 12 residues. Per the germline V gene, CDR1 is SGHTA and CDR2 is FQGTGA. Trimming took 2 bases from V and 10 from J, leaving 9 bases between them. This entry belongs to a study of brain T cells in children with intractable seizures. Study results and caveats: Pre-surgery blood may have been undersampled, hiding some clones.

Assay: immunoSEQ multiplex PCR; the TCRdb copy retains only in-frame clones and omits some. The sample has hundreds of thousands of clones; over 90% are singletons. V gene TRBV7-3 combines with J gene TRBJ2-1; the D is unclear. This specimen was peripheral blood, taken roughly 5 months after surgery. This TCR derives from a boy less than two years old with tuberous sclerosis and intractable seizures. CDR3 in DNA: TGTGCCAGCAGCTTACAACAACAGGAGCAGTTCTTC. This sequence encodes CASSLQQQEQFF.